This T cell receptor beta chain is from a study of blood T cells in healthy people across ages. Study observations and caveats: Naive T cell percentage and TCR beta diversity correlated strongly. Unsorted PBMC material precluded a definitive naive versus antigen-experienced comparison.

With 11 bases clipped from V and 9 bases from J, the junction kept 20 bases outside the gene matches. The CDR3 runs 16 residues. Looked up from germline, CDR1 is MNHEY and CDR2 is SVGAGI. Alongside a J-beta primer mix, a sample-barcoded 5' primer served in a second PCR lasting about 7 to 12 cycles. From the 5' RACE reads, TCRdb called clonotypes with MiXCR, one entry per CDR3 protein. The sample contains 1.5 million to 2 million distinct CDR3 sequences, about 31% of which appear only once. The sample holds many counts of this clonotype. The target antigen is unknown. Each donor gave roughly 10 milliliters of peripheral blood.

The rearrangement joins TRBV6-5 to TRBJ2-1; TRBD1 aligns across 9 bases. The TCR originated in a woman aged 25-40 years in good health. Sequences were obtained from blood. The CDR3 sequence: CAAAPLPGTGKGEQFF. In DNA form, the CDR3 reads TGTGCCGCAGCCCCTTTACCCGGGACAGGGAAGGGTGAGCAGTTCTTC.